The 23 T cell receptor beta chains listed next were all sequenced from one sample in a study of CD8+ T cells in alopecia areata. The treatment here: oral pan-JAK inhibitor, 5-10 mg twice daily. Extraction of RNA preceded its reverse transcription into cDNA, which served as the sequencing template. The method was immunoSEQ multiplex PCR; TCRdb's version includes in-frame clones alone and lacks a portion of them. The repertoire holds approximately 100,000 clones, with around 60% as singletons. This sample comprised CD8+ T cells sorted from blood, obtained between weeks 55 and 65, from a patient treated with tofacitinib. The receptors were sampled from a human donor with alopecia areata.

This clone was recorded only once. The chain is built from TRBV2 and TRBJ2-4, with TRBD2 identical over 8 bases. CDR1 and CDR2 (germline): SNHLY, FYNNEI. CDR3 length: 18 residues. J gave up 0 bases and V 2 bases, and 9 bases lay outside the gene matches. CDR3 in DNA: TGTGCCAGCAGTGAATTAGGCCGAGCGGGGGTAGCCAAAAACATTCAGTACTTC. Translation gives CASSELGRAGVAKNIQYF.

CDR3: CASSRTGSGTEAFF. The CDR3 DNA is TGTGCCAGCAGCCGAACAGGCTCTGGCACTGAAGCTTTCTTT. The chain uses TRBV11-2 and TRBJ1-1; D is possibly TRBD1 (5 bases). CDR3 size: 14 residues. The germline V and J ends were trimmed by 5 bases and 4 bases, with 14 bases remaining between them. Germline values: CDR1 SGHAT, CDR2 FQNNGV.

The chain links TRBV20-1 to TRBJ1-2; D unclear. The CDR3 sequence is 11 residues long. CDR1 and CDR2 (germline): DFQATT, SNEGSKA (reference sequence). V was shortened by 1 base and J by 8 bases, with 8 bases between the two germline ends. This CDR3 reads CSARGPGGYTF. CDR3 DNA sequence: TGCAGTGCTAGAGGACCGGGAGGCTACACCTTC.

The CDR3 coding sequence is TGTGCCAGCAGCGTGGGACGGGCTAGCACAGATACGCAGTATTTT. It yields the protein CASSVGRASTDTQYF. The chain has TRBV9 and TRBJ2-3, with D perhaps assigned TRBD1 or TRBD2 (5 bases each). The length of the CDR3 is 15 residues. CDR1 and CDR2 from the germline V gene are SGDLS and YYNGEE. V was clipped by 2 bases and J by 0 bases, with 10 bases between them. Full variable domain (missing parts from reference TRBV9 and TRBJ2-3): DSGVTQTPKHLITATGQRVTLRCSPRSGDLSVYWYQQSLDQGLQFLIQYYNGEERAKGNILERFSAQQFPDLHSELNLSSLELGDSALYFCASSVGRASTDTQYFGPGTRLTVL.

This chain uses TRBV7-9 with TRBJ2-1; 7 bases match TRBD2. The V gene end was trimmed by 7 bases and the J gene end by 9 bases; junction bases not matched to a gene: 6. The CDR3 consists of 12 residues. Germline V CDR1 and CDR2: SEHNR, FQNEAQ (reference sequence). The CDR3 region has the DNA TGTGCCAGCACCCTGGAGCGGGGTGAGCAGTTCTTC. It translates to CASTLERGEQFF.

This chain connects TRBV14 to TRBJ1-2, with a weak D call TRBD1 (6 bases). From germline, CDR1 is SGHDN and CDR2 FVKESK. CDR3 length equals 15 residues. V lost 2 bases to trimming and J lost 4 bases, with 14 bases between them. The CDR3 reads CASSQNWGRGYGYTF. Here the CDR3 DNA reads TGTGCCAGCAGCCAAAATTGGGGGCGCGGCTATGGCTACACCTTC.

In this sample, this clone turned up a few times. The J gene is TRBJ1-6, the V gene TRBV4-1; possible D gene TRBD1, 6 bases. Trimming left V 5 bases short and J 8 bases short, with 13 bases between. The CDR3 totals 14 residues. Germline lookup yields CDR1 MGHRA and CDR2 YSYEKL. The CDR3 nucleotides are TGCGCCAGCAGCGCTCAGGGGATGGATTCACCCCTCCACTTT. Protein: CASSAQGMDSPLHF.

The chain is built from TRBV29-1 and TRBJ1-3; possibly TRBD1 for D (5 bases). Germline assignment: CDR1 SQVTM and CDR2 ANQGSEA. This CDR3 contains 13 residues. With 7 bases removed from V and 0 bases from J, the gap between germline ends came to 10 bases. This chain's CDR3 is CSADSSSGNTIYF. In DNA form, the CDR3 reads TGCAGCGCCGACAGTAGCTCTGGAAACACCATATATTTT.

The chain couples TRBV11-2 to TRBJ1-1, with 9 bases aligning to TRBD1. Germline V gene sequence: CDR1 SGHAT, CDR2 FQNNGV. The ends lost 4 bases at V and 0 bases at J; junction bases unmatched: 9. CDR3 length equals 17 residues. The CDR3: CASSSESGTGMNTEAFF. CDR3 bases: TGTGCCAGCAGCTCTGAATCCGGGACAGGGATGAACACTGAAGCTTTCTTT.

The CDR3 DNA reads TGTGCCAGCAGCGTAAGGGCGGGGACTGGGGCCAACGTCCTGACTTTC. It codes for CASSVRAGTGANVLTF. The rearrangement joins TRBV9 to TRBJ2-6; perhaps TRBD2 as D (6 bases). Trimming removed 1 base from V and 2 bases from J, with 10 bases in between. Germline V lookup: CDR1 SGDLS, CDR2 YYNGEE. The CDR3 is made up of 16 amino acids.

This clone was recorded once. The chain recombines TRBV5-6 with TRBJ2-7, with 8 positions matching TRBD1. Germline V gene data show CDR1 as SGHDT and CDR2 as YYEEEE. The CDR3 is made up of 16 amino acids. Trimming removed 2 bases from V and 0 bases from J; junction bases left unmatched: 7. For the CDR3, the DNA is TGTGCCAGCAGCTTTGATTTGGGACAGGCCTCCTACGAGCAGTACTTC. Amino acids: CASSFDLGQASYEQYF.

The CDR3 region is CASSFSPYSTDTQYF. The DNA for the CDR3 is TGTGCCAGCAGTTTTTCACCCTACAGCACAGATACGCAGTATTTT. The chain recombines TRBV27 with TRBJ2-3; D remains ambiguous. Deletions cut 3 bases from V and 0 bases from J, with 10 bases between. Germline V gene sequence: CDR1 MNHEY, CDR2 SMNVEV (reference sequence). This CDR3 is built from 15 residues.

The V call is TRBV7-6, the J call TRBJ1-1, with D possibly matching TRBD1 (6 bases). Between the trimmed V and J ends, which lost 5 bases and 4 bases, there was a span of 17 bases. The CDR3 loop spans 15 amino acids. The germline V gene has CDR1 SGHVS and CDR2 FNYEAQ. CDR3 bases: TGTGCCAGCAGCGCGGGGGGGGGCTCCAGCACTGAAGCTTTCTTT. It yields the protein CASSAGGGSSTEAFF. The variable domain in full, completed from reference TRBV7-6 and TRBJ1-1, reads GAGVSQSPRYKVTKRGQDVALRCDPISGHVSLYWYRQALGQGPEFLTYFNYEAQQDKSGLPNDRFSAERPEGSISTLTIQRTEQRDSAMYRCASSAGGGSSTEAFFGQGTRLTVV.

In nucleotides, the CDR3 is TGTGCCAGCAGCAGGCGGGACAGCGGTAAGCCCTACAATGAGCAGTTCTTC. Encoded protein: CASSRRDSGKPYNEQFF. The chain employs TRBV5-6 and TRBJ2-1, with D possibly TRBD1 on 7 matching bases. Trimming took off 4 bases at V and 2 bases at J, with 19 bases between the two ends. Germline lookup yields CDR1 SGHDT and CDR2 YYEEEE. The CDR3 runs to 17 residues.

There are a few counts of this clone. This chain connects TRBV5-1 to TRBJ2-3; maybe TRBD2 (5 bases). The CDR3 is made up of 16 amino acids. CDR1 is SGHRS and CDR2 is YFSETQ in the germline V gene. The ends were cut back, 4 bases at V and 0 bases at J, with 15 bases in the middle. As DNA, the CDR3 is TGCGCCAGCAGCGCAACCACGGGAATCAGCACAGATACGCAGTATTTT. Its protein is CASSATTGISTDTQYF.

The genes are TRBV6-6 and TRBJ2-5; D is ambiguous. Germline CDR1 and CDR2: MNHNY and SVGAGI (reference sequence). The CDR3 contains 12 residues. V lost 0 bases, J lost 4 bases, and 3 bases lay in between. The CDR3 nucleotides are TGTGCCAGCAGTTACTCGAGAGAGACCCAGTACTTC. Encoded protein: CASSYSRETQYF.

To note about this clone: This sample also contains other DNA sequences that code for the same CDR3. The CDR3 nucleotides read TGTGCCAGCAGTTGGCAAGGGAATTCACCCCTCCACTTT. This translates into CASSWQGNSPLHF. V gene TRBV27 combines with J gene TRBJ1-6; no reliable D call. Per germline, CDR1 MNHEY and CDR2 SMNVEV (reference sequence). The V and J ends lost 4 bases and 7 bases respectively, with 8 bases between them. This CDR3 comprises 13 residues.

The chain employs TRBV29-1 and TRBJ1-1; D unresolved. CDR3 length: 11 amino acids. Trimming removed 4 bases at V and 4 bases at J, with 7 bases between. Looked up from germline, CDR1 is SQVTM and CDR2 is ANQGSEA. CDR3 in amino acids: CSVGLSTEAFF. CDR3 nucleotide sequence: TGCAGCGTTGGTCTGTCCACTGAAGCTTTCTTT.

The chain uses TRBV6-5 and TRBJ1-1; D gene ambiguous. Germline values: CDR1 MNHEY, CDR2 SVGAGI. The V end lost 6 bases, the J end lost 5 bases, and 16 bases lay between the germline ends. The CDR3 runs to 14 residues. CDR3 nucleotide sequence: TGTGCCAGCAGATCCGTAGCCGGGGATACTGAAGCTTTCTTT. Its protein product is CASRSVAGDTEAFF.

This clone was counted between two and nine times. The junction departs from the called germline gene at one end, perhaps through a read error. The chain employs TRBV4-1 and TRBJ2-1; 7 bases match TRBD2. The CDR3 extends over 15 amino acids. Germline CDR1 reads MGHRA; CDR2 reads YSYEKL. The CDR3 reads CASSPTSVSDNEQFF. The DNA for the CDR3 is TGCGCCAGCAGCCCCACTAGCGTCTCCGACAATGAGCAGTTCTTC.

The chain links TRBV7-9 to TRBJ1-2, with TRBD1 as a possible D gene (5 bases). Per germline, CDR1 SEHNR and CDR2 FQNEAQ (reference sequence). The CDR3 is made up of 13 amino acids. V was shortened by 3 bases and J by 3 bases, with 8 bases between the two germline ends. The CDR3 sequence is CASSFSGDYGYTF. DNA for the CDR3: TGTGCCAGCAGCTTCTCGGGGGACTATGGCTACACCTTC.

The rearrangement links TRBV27 to TRBJ1-5; unclear D gene. V shed 7 bases and J shed 0 bases, with 10 bases lying between them. This CDR3 spans 14 amino acids. Germline-derived CDR1 and CDR2 are MNHEY and SMNVEV (reference sequence). The CDR3 loop reads CASKTGNSNQPQHF. The CDR3 DNA reads TGTGCCAGCAAGACGGGGAATAGCAATCAGCCCCAGCATTTT.

The chain employs TRBV9 and TRBJ1-2; the match to TRBD1 covers 8 bases. Trimming at V came to 2 bases and at J to 2 bases, leaving 8 bases not matched to a gene. CDR1 and CDR2 from the germline V gene are SGDLS and YYNGEE. The CDR3 is 16 amino acids. As DNA, the CDR3 is TGTGCCAGCAGCGTTATCTGGACAGGGTCCAACTATGGCTACACCTTC. This encodes CASSVIWTGSNYGYTF. The variable domain in full, completed from reference TRBV9 and TRBJ1-2, reads DSGVTQTPKHLITATGQRVTLRCSPRSGDLSVYWYQQSLDQGLQFLIQYYNGEERAKGNILERFSAQQFPDLHSELNLSSLELGDSALYFCASSVIWTGSNYGYTFGSGTRLTVV.